The 32 T cell receptor beta chains below were found in one sample sequenced in a study of human T cells and chemical hapten exposure. Time point defined: patch test 3, about 24 weeks after DPC sensitization. Treatment: therapeutic diphenylcyclopropenone sensitization with weekly scalp DPC. TCRdb re-derived calls from the RACE reads in MiXCR, one entry per CDR3 protein. The sample includes roughly 90,000 distinct CDR3 sequences, 9.5% to 13% seen only once; the top ten take approximately 0.99%. The sample was whole blood, taken in connection with sensitization to the hapten diphenylcyclopropenone (DPC). The receptors originated from a woman younger than 45 with alopecia areata. Some clones in this sample may be carry-over from other donors' samples.

This clonotype showed up many times. The chain couples TRBV29-1 to TRBJ2-7; TRBD2 might be the D (5 bases). With 6 bases removed from V and 5 bases from J, the gap between germline ends came to 17 bases. The germline V gene encodes CDR1 SQVTM and CDR2 ANQGSEA. This CDR3 is built from 13 residues. The CDR3 here is CSVGFRAGDEQYF. CDR3 DNA: TGCAGCGTGGGGTTTCGCGCCGGGGACGAGCAGTACTTC.

This clonotype was seen only a few times. The V gene is TRBV19, the J gene TRBJ2-2, with a possible D match to TRBD1 (5 bases). The CDR3 runs to 14 residues. The germline V and J ends were trimmed by 10 bases and 0 bases, with 12 bases remaining between them. Germline CDR1 is LNHDA and CDR2 is SQIVND (reference sequence). The chain's CDR3 is CATTARANTGELFF. The CDR3, as DNA: TGTGCCACCACGGCCAGGGCGAACACCGGGGAGCTGTTTTTT.

This clonotype appeared many times. The chain has TRBV28 and TRBJ2-5, with D uncertain. The V and J ends lost 7 bases and 1 base respectively, with 10 bases between them. CDR1 and CDR2 from the germline V gene are MDHEN and SYDVKM. CDR3 size: 13 residues. This CDR3 reads CASTPEAQETQYF. CDR3 sequence (DNA): TGTGCCAGCACCCCCGAGGCCCAAGAGACCCAGTACTTC.

This chain connects TRBV5-1 to TRBJ1-4; D unclear. The germline V gene has CDR1 SGHRS and CDR2 YFSETQ. V lost 0 bases, J lost 5 bases, and 8 bases lay in between. CDR3 length equals 14 residues. CDR3 sequence: CASSLEGRNEKLFF. The CDR3, as DNA: TGCGCCAGCAGCTTGGAGGGTAGGAATGAAAAACTGTTTTTT.

V is TRBV3-1 and J is TRBJ1-2; 10 bases are shared with TRBD1. Per the germline V gene, CDR1 is LGHDT and CDR2 is YNNKEL (reference sequence). J lost 6 bases, V lost 1 base, and 8 bases had no gene match. The CDR3 is 16 residues long. CDR3 loop: CASSQGRGTGEDGYTF. CDR3 bases: TGTGCCAGCAGCCAAGGTCGGGGGACAGGGGAAGATGGCTACACCTTC.

This clonotype occurred a few times. This sequence joins TRBV4-2 and TRBJ2-1; 8 bases fit TRBD2. The CDR3 runs to 20 residues. The junction had 22 bases not matched to a gene; V was cut back by 3 bases and J by 6 bases. In germline, CDR1 is LGHNA, CDR2 YNFKEQ. In DNA, the CDR3 is TGTGCCAGCAGCCATCTAGCCGGGACTAGGGGATATGAGGGTAGCAATGAGCAGTTCTTC. This encodes CASSHLAGTRGYEGSNEQFF.

This clonotype was detected many times. The CDR3 DNA sequence: TGTGCCAGCAGCGTATTGGGGAGCTCTGGGGCCAACGTCCTGACTTTC. Translation gives CASSVLGSSGANVLTF. This chain connects TRBV9 to TRBJ2-6; possibly TRBD2 for D (5 bases). CDR3 length: 16 amino acids. The V end lost 1 base, the J end lost 0 bases, and 8 bases lay between the germline ends. Germline CDR1 and CDR2: SGDLS and YYNGEE.

This clonotype came up many times. The V and J genes are TRBV5-6 and TRBJ1-1; possibly TRBD1 for D (6 bases). CDR3 length: 15 residues. The V and J ends lost 0 bases and 3 bases respectively, with 12 bases between them. In germline, CDR1 is SGHDT, CDR2 YYEEEE. The CDR3 here is CASSLAGQFYTEAFF. CDR3 in DNA: TGTGCCAGCAGCTTGGCCGGACAGTTTTACACTGAAGCTTTCTTT. Combining the CDR3 with reference TRBV5-6 and TRBJ1-1 gives the whole variable domain DAGVTQSPTHLIKTRGQQVTLRCSPKSGHDTVSWYQQALGQGPQFIFQYYEEEERQRGNFPDRFSGHQFPNYSSELNVNALLLGDSALYLCASSLAGQFYTEAFFGQGTRLTVV.

The V call is TRBV28, the J call TRBJ1-1; a possible D gene is TRBD1 (6 bases). Trimming pared 2 bases from V and 1 base from J, leaving 11 bases between. In germline, CDR1 is MDHEN, CDR2 SYDVKM. This CDR3 is 15 amino acids long. In nucleotides, the CDR3 is TGTGCCAGCAGTTTAAATCCACAGGGGAACACTGAAGCTTTCTTT. The encoded protein is CASSLNPQGNTEAFF.

The V gene is TRBV2, the J gene TRBJ2-7, with 15 bases lining up with TRBD2. CDR1 is SNHLY and CDR2 is FYNNEI in the germline V gene. V dropped 6 bases and J dropped 7; count of bases not matched to a gene: 13. This CDR3 region has 17 residues. CDR3 DNA sequence: TGTGCCAGCAGAAGACAGGGTACGGGACTAGCGGGAGGTGAGCAGTACTTC. Translated, it gives CASRRQGTGLAGGEQYF.

This clonotype was seen a few times. The V gene is TRBV28, the J gene TRBJ2-7; 8 bases are a match to TRBD2. The trim removed 6 bases at V and 6 bases at J, leaving 10 bases unmatched. The CDR3 contains 14 residues. Germline loops: CDR1 MDHEN, CDR2 SYDVKM. The CDR3 region is CASSSPAGGLEQYF. In nucleotides, the CDR3 is TGTGCCAGCAGCTCCCCCGCGGGAGGACTCGAGCAGTACTTC.

This clonotype was recorded many times. The chain couples TRBV12-3 or TRBV12-4 to TRBJ1-1; 8 nucleotides match TRBD1. The CDR3 has 13 amino acids. The J segment lost 8 bases and the V segment lost 5 bases, leaving 7 bases of the junction unmatched. CDR3 nucleotides: TGTGCCAGCAGTCTCCTAGGGACAGGAGAAGCTTTCTTT. Translation: CASSLLGTGEAFF.

This chain links TRBV6-4 with TRBJ1-2; D is ambiguous. V dropped 6 bases and J dropped 7 bases, with 9 bases sitting between them. The CDR3 consists of 11 residues. CDR1 MRHNA and CDR2 SNTAGT come from the germline V gene. CDR3 protein: CASSPQRGYTF. CDR3 DNA: TGTGCCAGCAGCCCCCAGCGTGGCTACACCTTC.

This clonotype was counted a single time. The chain links TRBV28 to TRBJ2-4, with 7 bases aligning to TRBD2. Unmatched junction bases numbered 5, after V lost 3 bases and J lost 0 bases. The CDR3 is 16 amino acids. Germline V lookup: CDR1 MDHEN, CDR2 SYDVKM. The CDR3 nucleotides read TGTGCCAGCAGTTTTGGCCGGGGGGTAGCCAAAAACATTCAGTACTTC. This sequence encodes CASSFGRGVAKNIQYF. Based on the CDR3 plus reference TRBV28 and TRBJ2-4, the full variable domain is DVKVTQSSRYLVKRTGEKVFLECVQDMDHENMFWYRQDPGLGLRLIYFSYDVKMKEKGDIPEGYSVSREKKERFSLILESASTNQTSMYLCASSFGRGVAKNIQYFGAGTRLSVL.

Ten or more counts support this clonotype. V is TRBV29-1 and J is TRBJ2-6; a possible D gene is TRBD1 (6 bases). Germline loops: CDR1 SQVTM, CDR2 ANQGSEA. V lost 3 bases to trimming and J lost 0 bases, with 9 bases between them. The length of the CDR3 is 15 residues. Here the CDR3 reads CSVELTGSGANVLTF. Here the CDR3 DNA reads TGCAGCGTTGAGCTGACAGGCTCTGGGGCCAACGTCCTGACTTTC.

This clonotype was seen a few times. This chain links TRBV18 with TRBJ2-5; the D gene is possibly TRBD1 (6 bases). This CDR3 has 13 amino acids. Germline CDR1 and CDR2: KGHSH and LQKENI. Trimming left V 6 bases short and J 5 bases short, with 13 bases between. CDR3 sequence (DNA): TGTGCCAGCTCTCCCGGACAGAGCGAGACCCAGTACTTC. The encoded protein is CASSPGQSETQYF. Full variable domain (rest looked up from reference TRBV18 and TRBJ2-5): NAGVMQNPRHLVRRRGQEARLRCSPMKGHSHVYWYRQLPEEGLKFMVYLQKENIIDESGMPKERFSAEFPKEGPSILRIQQVVRGDSAAYFCASSPGQSETQYFGPGTRLLVL.

This clonotype came up a few times. The chain's CDR3 is CASSPSEETQYF. In nucleotides, the CDR3 is TGTGCCAGCTCACCATCGGAAGAGACCCAGTACTTC. The chain carries TRBV18 and TRBJ2-5; D gene unclear. V gave up 2 bases and J gave up 3 bases, with 4 bases separating them. The CDR3 contains 12 residues. Germline lookup yields CDR1 KGHSH and CDR2 LQKENI.

This clonotype was detected ten times or more. The chain combines TRBV11-2 with TRBJ1-4, with 11 positions matching TRBD1. Trimming at V came to 5 bases and at J to 7 bases, leaving 3 bases not matched to a gene. Germline V lookup: CDR1 SGHAT, CDR2 FQNNGV. The length of the CDR3 is 14 residues. CDR3: CASSPGTGGEKLFF. The CDR3 DNA reads TGTGCCAGCAGCCCCGGGACAGGGGGTGAAAAACTGTTTTTT.

This clonotype was counted only a few times. The chain uses TRBV28 and TRBJ2-1; D might be TRBD1 (5 bases). The CDR3 runs to 15 residues. The V gene's germline CDR1 is MDHEN and CDR2 SYDVKM. Trimming took 5 bases from V and 1 from J, leaving 12 bases between them. CDR3 protein: CASSPYRRSYNEQFF. The CDR3, as DNA: TGTGCCAGCAGTCCCTACAGGCGGTCCTACAATGAGCAGTTCTTC.

The chain carries TRBV6-6 and TRBJ1-4, with 9 positions matching TRBD1. This CDR3 is 16 amino acids long. Germline-derived CDR1 and CDR2 are MNHNY and SVGAGI (reference sequence). After removal of 6 bases from V and 5 bases from J, the junction contained 10 bases not matched to a gene. The CDR3 sequence: CASSRGETGGNEKLFF. The CDR3 nucleotides read TGTGCCAGCAGCCGCGGGGAGACAGGGGGGAATGAAAAACTGTTTTTT.

This clonotype showed up many times. The V gene is TRBV28, the J gene TRBJ2-7; D uncertain. The CDR3 is 12 amino acids. With 2 bases removed from V and 8 bases from J, the gap between germline ends came to 10 bases. Germline V CDR1 and CDR2: MDHEN, SYDVKM. Here the CDR3 reads CASSLISKQQYF. The CDR3 DNA is TGTGCCAGCAGTTTAATTAGTAAGCAGCAGTACTTC.

This clonotype has just a few counts. The gene calls are TRBV30 and TRBJ1-1; TRBD1 matches 8 bases. The germline CDR1 and CDR2 sequences are GTSNPN and SVGIG (reference sequence). V was pared by 4 bases and J by 8 bases, with 9 bases of the junction left unmatched. CDR3 length equals 13 residues. In DNA form, the CDR3 reads TGTGCCTGGAACCTACAGGGGGAAGGGGAAGCTTTCTTT. It codes for CAWNLQGEGEAFF.

This clonotype occurred many times. The chain joins TRBV28 to TRBJ1-4; D not resolved. Germline lookup yields CDR1 MDHEN and CDR2 SYDVKM. V dropped 7 bases and J dropped 5 bases, with 2 bases sitting between them. The CDR3 is 10 amino acids. CDR3 amino acids: CASMNEKLFF. CDR3 coding DNA: TGTGCCAGCATGAATGAAAAACTGTTTTTT.

This clonotype has only a few counts. The J gene is TRBJ2-4, the V gene TRBV28, with a weak D call TRBD1 (5 bases). CDR3 length: 18 amino acids. CDR1 MDHEN and CDR2 SYDVKM come from the germline V gene. Trimming left V 3 bases short and J 0 bases short, with 18 bases between. The CDR3 region is CASSLGPRSTLAKNIQYF. The CDR3 nucleotides are TGTGCCAGCAGTTTGGGGCCCCGTTCTACCTTAGCCAAAAACATTCAGTACTTC.

The V gene is TRBV7-9, the J gene TRBJ2-5; D gene unclear. CDR1 and CDR2 from the germline V gene are SEHNR and FQNEAQ (reference sequence). With 2 bases removed from V and 2 bases from J, the gap between germline ends came to 9 bases. The CDR3 spans 14 residues. The CDR3 DNA reads TGTGCCAGCAGCTTATTATCCCGACAAGAGACCCAGTACTTC. Translated: CASSLLSRQETQYF.

This clonotype was observed many times. This chain joins TRBV30 and TRBJ2-2; D is undetermined. Germline values: CDR1 GTSNPN, CDR2 SVGIG (reference sequence). V was trimmed by 3 bases and J by 3 bases, leaving 8 bases between them. This CDR3 region has 13 residues. This chain's CDR3 is CAWRQSYTGELFF. CDR3 coding DNA: TGTGCCTGGAGACAGAGCTACACCGGGGAGCTGTTTTTT.

This clonotype was counted ten times or more. V is TRBV5-1 and J is TRBJ2-3; D is uncertain. Germline assignment: CDR1 SGHRS and CDR2 YFSETQ. The ends were cut back, 0 bases at V and 2 bases at J, with 13 bases in the middle. CDR3 length: 16 amino acids. The CDR3 bases are TGCGCCAGCAGCTTGGATCCCATTAGCCCCACAGATACGCAGTATTTT. Translating gives CASSLDPISPTDTQYF.

The chain couples TRBV28 to TRBJ2-7; the D gene is possibly TRBD2 (5 bases). Germline V gene lookup returns CDR1 MDHEN and CDR2 SYDVKM. The V end was cut by 7 bases, the J end by 6 bases, with 13 bases between. This CDR3 has 12 amino acids. CDR3 bases: TGTGCCAGCAAACCACCGGGAAGCGAGCAGTACTTC. Its protein is CASKPPGSEQYF.

A few counts support this clonotype. V is TRBV6-2 or TRBV6-3 and J is TRBJ2-1, with TRBD2 identical over 12 bases. V lost 4 bases and J lost 7; bases outside the gene matches: 11. The CDR3 contains 17 residues. Germline CDR1 reads MNHEY; CDR2 reads SVGEGT. CDR3: CASSSYLTSGRKNEQFF. The CDR3 DNA follows: TGTGCCAGCAGTTCTTACCTGACTAGCGGGAGAAAGAATGAGCAGTTCTTC.

This clonotype was counted a few times. This rearrangement joins TRBV20-1 to TRBJ1-5; weak D call: TRBD1 (6 bases). The CDR3 is 15 amino acids. V shed 0 bases and J shed 5 bases, with 14 bases lying between them. CDR1 is DFQATT and CDR2 is SNEGSKA in the germline V gene (reference sequence). The CDR3 spells CSAREPGQLDQPQHF. The CDR3 DNA is TGCAGTGCTAGAGAACCGGGACAATTGGATCAGCCCCAGCATTTT.

V usage is TRBV2 and J usage is TRBJ2-6; possibly TRBD1 for D (6 bases). V was clipped by 5 bases and J by 4 bases, with 18 bases between them. There are 17 residues in the CDR3. Germline CDR1 and CDR2: SNHLY and FYNNEI. Written as DNA, the CDR3 is TGTGCCAGCAGTATGACAGGACCGTTGAGGGGGGCCAACGTCCTGACTTTC. Protein: CASSMTGPLRGANVLTF.

This chain links TRBV10-1 with TRBJ2-7; D ambiguous. CDR1 WNHNN and CDR2 SYGVQD come from the germline V gene (reference sequence). The germline V and J ends were trimmed by 7 bases and 7 bases, with 8 bases remaining between them. CDR3 length: 10 amino acids. The CDR3 DNA is TGCGCCAGCATCCAAGGAGAGCAGTACGTC. This codes for CASIQGEQYV.